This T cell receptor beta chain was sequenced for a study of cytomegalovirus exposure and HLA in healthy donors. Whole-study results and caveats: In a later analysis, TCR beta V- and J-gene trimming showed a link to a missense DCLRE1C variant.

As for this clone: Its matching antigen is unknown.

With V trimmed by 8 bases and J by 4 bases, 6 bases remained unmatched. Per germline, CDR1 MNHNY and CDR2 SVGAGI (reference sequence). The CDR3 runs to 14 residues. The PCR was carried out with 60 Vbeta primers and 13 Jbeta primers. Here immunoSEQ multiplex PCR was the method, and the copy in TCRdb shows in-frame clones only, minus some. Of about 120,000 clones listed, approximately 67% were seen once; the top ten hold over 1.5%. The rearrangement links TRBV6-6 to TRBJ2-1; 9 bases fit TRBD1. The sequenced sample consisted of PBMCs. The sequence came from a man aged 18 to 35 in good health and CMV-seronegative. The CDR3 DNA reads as TGTGCCAGCGAGGGGACAGGGAGTTACAATGAGCAGTTCTTC. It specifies CASEGTGSYNEQFF.